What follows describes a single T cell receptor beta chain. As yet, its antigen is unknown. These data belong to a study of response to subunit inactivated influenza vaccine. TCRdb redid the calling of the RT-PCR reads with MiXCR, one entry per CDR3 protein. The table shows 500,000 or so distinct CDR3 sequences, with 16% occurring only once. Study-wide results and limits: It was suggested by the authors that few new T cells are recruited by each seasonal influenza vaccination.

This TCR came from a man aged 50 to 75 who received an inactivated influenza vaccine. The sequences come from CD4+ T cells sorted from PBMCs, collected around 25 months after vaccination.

The CDR3 coding sequence is TGTGCCAGCAGCCTAAGCAGTTGGATCGAGCAGTACTTC. It is translated as CASSLSSWIEQYF. This chain uses TRBV12-1 with TRBJ2-7. TRBV12-1 is an annotated pseudogene. The CDR3 spans 13 residues.